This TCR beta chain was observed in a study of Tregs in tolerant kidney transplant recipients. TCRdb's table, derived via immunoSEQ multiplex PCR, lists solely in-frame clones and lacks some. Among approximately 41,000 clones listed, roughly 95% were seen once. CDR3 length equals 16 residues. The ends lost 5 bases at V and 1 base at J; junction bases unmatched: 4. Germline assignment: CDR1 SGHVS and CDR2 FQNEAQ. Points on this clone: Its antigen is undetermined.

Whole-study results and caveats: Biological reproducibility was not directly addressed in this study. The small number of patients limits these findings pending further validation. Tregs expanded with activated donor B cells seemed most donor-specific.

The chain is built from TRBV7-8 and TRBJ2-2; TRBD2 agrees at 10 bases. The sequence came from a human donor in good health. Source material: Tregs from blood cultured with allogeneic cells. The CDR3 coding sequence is TGTGCCAGCAGCCAAAGGACTAGCGGGAACACCGGGGAGCTGTTTTTT. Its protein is CASSQRTSGNTGELFF. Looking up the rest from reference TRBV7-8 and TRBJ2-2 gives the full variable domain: GAGVSQSPRYKVAKRGQDVALRCDPISGHVSLFWYQQALGQGPEFLTYFQNEAQLDKSGLPSDRFFAERPEGSVSTLKIQRTQQEDSAVYLCASSQRTSGNTGELFFGEGSRLTVL.